Listed here are 17 T cell receptor beta chains from one sample, sequenced in a study of regulatory T cells in long-lasting Graves disease. With iRepertoire HTBI primers and Arm-PCR of CDR3 regions, TCR beta libraries were built. TCRdb redid the calling of the multiplex PCR reads with MiXCR, one entry per CDR3 protein. In the table there are fewer than 500,000 distinct CDR3 sequences, 15% to 20% of which are singletons. Time point defined: newly diagnosed GD, antithyroid drugs for less than 3 months. The TCR library was prepared using RNA isolated from PBMCs. This same sample was also part of a study on T cells in Graves' hyperthyroidism and ophthalmopathy.

Sequencing used peripheral blood mononuclear cells (PBMCs), obtained at new diagnosis, from a patient treated with antithyroid drugs. The source is a man in his forties with Graves disease.

A remark on this clonotype: One end of the junction varies from germline; a read error may be responsible. The chain couples TRBV12-3 or TRBV12-4 to TRBJ1-1, with D unresolved. The CDR3 sequence is 14 residues long. In DNA form, the CDR3 reads TGTGCCAGCAGTTTGTCAGTCAGGAACGCTGAAGCTTTCTTT. This encodes CASSLSVRNAEAFF.

This clonotype was observed many times. The chain couples TRBV7-2 to TRBJ2-1; 12 nucleotides agree with TRBD2. The CDR3 totals 19 residues. J was trimmed by 0 bases and V by 5 bases; bases with no gene match: 11. Germline assignment: CDR1 SGHTA and CDR2 FQGNSA. The CDR3 bases are TGTGCCAGCAGCCCTGGACTAGCGGGGTGGGGAAGCTCCTACAATGAGCAGTTCTTC. It yields the protein CASSPGLAGWGSSYNEQFF.

CDR3 nucleotides: TGTGCCAGCACTCCAGGGACTAGCGGGTTTAATGAGCAGTTCTTC. This encodes CASTPGTSGFNEQFF. The gene calls are TRBV6-1 and TRBJ2-1; TRBD2 matches 12 bases. With V trimmed by 7 bases and J by 7 bases, 8 bases remained unmatched. This CDR3 spans 15 amino acids. From germline, CDR1 is MNHNS and CDR2 SASEGT.

The chain carries TRBV12-3 or TRBV12-4 and TRBJ1-5; D call uncertain. Trimming took 7 bases from V and 10 from J, leaving 14 bases between them. This CDR3 is 12 amino acids long. The CDR3 DNA reads TGTGCCAGCAACTTTTACCGCGGCCCCCAGCATTTT. This gives the protein CASNFYRGPQHF.

This clonotype was recorded at least ten times. The V and J genes are TRBV28 and TRBJ2-5, with D possibly being TRBD1 (5 bases). This CDR3 region has 16 residues. The germline CDR1 and CDR2 sequences are MDHEN and SYDVKM. Trimming stripped 3 bases from V and 0 bases from J, with 14 bases between. The DNA for the CDR3 is TGTGCCAGCAGTTTCCACGTTTCGACAGACCAAGAGACCCAGTACTTC. Translating gives CASSFHVSTDQETQYF.

This clonotype was counted a few times. The chain links TRBV2 to TRBJ1-3; D is ambiguous. The V end was cut by 6 bases, the J end by 1 base, with 13 bases between. Germline V CDR1 and CDR2: SNHLY, FYNNEI. The length of the CDR3 is 15 residues. The CDR3 loop is CASRSLRFSGNTIYF. For the CDR3, the DNA is TGTGCCAGCAGATCCCTCCGGTTTTCTGGAAACACCATATATTTT.

Many counts were recorded for this clonotype. The chain couples TRBV28 to TRBJ1-5, with 9 bases that match TRBD1. Germline V gene sequence: CDR1 MDHEN, CDR2 SYDVKM. This CDR3 spans 16 amino acids. Trimming cost V 7 bases and J 6 bases; bases outside gene matches: 13. CDR3 in amino acids: CASNLIRDRARQPQHF. CDR3 bases: TGTGCCAGCAACCTTATCCGGGACAGGGCGCGTCAGCCCCAGCATTTT.

This clonotype was seen at least ten times. The chain recombines TRBV28 with TRBJ1-1; unclear D gene. Trimming removed 2 bases from V and 1 base from J, with 8 bases in between. Looked up from germline, CDR1 is MDHEN and CDR2 is SYDVKM. The CDR3 length is 14 residues. This chain's CDR3 is CASSLEGPNTEAFF. The CDR3 nucleotides are TGTGCCAGCAGTTTAGAGGGTCCGAACACTGAAGCTTTCTTT.

This clonotype was found many times. The J gene is TRBJ2-2, the V gene TRBV11-3; D call uncertain. The germline gives CDR1 SGHNT, CDR2 YENEEA. V was shortened by 2 bases and J by 0 bases, with 4 bases between the two germline ends. The CDR3 is 14 amino acids. CDR3 loop: CASSLQTNTGELFF. The CDR3 nucleotides read TGTGCCAGCAGCTTACAGACGAACACCGGGGAGCTGTTTTTT.

Only a few counts were recorded for this clonotype. This chain connects TRBV9 to TRBJ2-1; TRBD2 matches 15 bases. V shed 0 bases and J 2 bases; nucleotides not matched to a gene: 6. The CDR3 loop spans 19 amino acids. Germline-derived CDR1 and CDR2 are SGDLS and YYNGEE. The chain's CDR3 is CASSVEGLAGGGTYNEQFF. The CDR3 DNA follows: TGTGCCAGCAGCGTAGAAGGACTAGCGGGGGGGGGAACCTACAATGAGCAGTTCTTC.

In its sample, this clonotype was seen a few times. The chain has TRBV2 and TRBJ2-6; D may correspond to TRBD1 or TRBD2 (6 bases each). This CDR3 has 15 residues. Trimming left V 7 bases short and J 0 bases short, with 10 bases between. Germline V gene sequence: CDR1 SNHLY, CDR2 FYNNEI. The CDR3 sequence is CASTGADSGANVLTF. The CDR3 bases are TGTGCCAGCACGGGGGCCGACTCTGGGGCCAACGTCCTGACTTTC.

In its sample, this clonotype was seen a few times. The chain is built from TRBV9 and TRBJ2-5; no reliable D call. V lost 1 base and J 5 bases, leaving 9 bases between the germline ends. The CDR3 extends over 13 amino acids. The germline V gene has CDR1 SGDLS and CDR2 YYNGEE. The CDR3 is CASSVSFRETQYF. DNA of the CDR3: TGTGCCAGCAGCGTAAGCTTCCGGGAGACCCAGTACTTC.

V and J are TRBV28 and TRBJ2-1, with 8 bases lining up with TRBD2. V lost 8 bases and J lost 3; bases outside the gene matches: 6. This CDR3 is built from 14 residues. Germline V gene sequence: CDR1 MDHEN, CDR2 SYDVKM. Here the CDR3 reads CASGREGSYNEQFF. CDR3 nucleotides: TGTGCCAGCGGACGGGAGGGCAGCTACAATGAGCAGTTCTTC.

The chain uses TRBV5-4 and TRBJ2-4; D may be TRBD1 (6 bases). Germline lookup yields CDR1 SGHNT and CDR2 YYREEE (reference sequence). Between the trimmed V and J ends, which lost 4 bases and 0 bases, there was a span of 14 bases. The CDR3 covers 16 residues. The CDR3 sequence is CASSNDRRGAKNIQYF. CDR3 bases: TGTGCCAGCAGCAACGACAGGCGTGGAGCCAAAAACATTCAGTACTTC.

V is TRBV6-1 and J is TRBJ2-5, with D perhaps assigned TRBD1 or TRBD2 (5 bases each). V was trimmed by 1 base and J by 4 bases, leaving 10 bases between them. The CDR3 consists of 14 residues. From germline, CDR1 is MNHNS and CDR2 SASEGT. CDR3: CASSEDPGLETQYF. The CDR3 nucleotides are TGTGCCAGCAGTGAAGATCCGGGGCTAGAGACCCAGTACTTC.

V usage is TRBV7-9 and J usage is TRBJ2-7; D is uncertain. Between the trimmed V and J ends, which lost 5 bases and 5 bases, there was a span of 7 bases. The CDR3 is 11 residues long. CDR1 and CDR2 from the germline V gene are SEHNR and FQNEAQ (reference sequence). The chain's CDR3 is CASSESNEQYF. CDR3 nucleotides: TGTGCCAGCAGCGAGAGCAACGAGCAGTACTTC.

The genes are TRBV6-2 or TRBV6-3 and TRBJ1-5; perhaps TRBD1 as D (6 bases). CDR1 and CDR2 from the germline V gene are MNHEY and SVGEGT. V lost 6 bases to trimming and J lost 1 base, with 16 bases between them. The CDR3 extends over 16 amino acids. The CDR3 DNA follows: TGTGCCAGCAGGAACCCGAACCAGGGGAGCAATCAGCCCCAGCATTTT. This translates into CASRNPNQGSNQPQHF.